Below, one T cell receptor (beta chain) is given with its context. The antigen is not known. Researchers prepared the TCRbeta library using unique molecular identifiers, the study reports. TCRdb re-called the PCR reads with MiXCR, one entry per CDR3 protein. This table has around 230,000 distinct CDR3 sequences, roughly a sixth appearing once. The entry originates in a study of T-cell reconstitution after alpha-beta-depleted transplantation in children. Study-level results: Newly made T cells mostly supplied T-cell counts and diversity one year after transplant. About two months after transplant, alpha-beta T cells reportedly came from several hundred expanded graft clones. The high TCRbeta diversity at day 60 in some patients came from surviving recipient T cells and thymic progenitors.

The germline gives CDR1 SGHRS, CDR2 YFSETQ. V shed 4 bases and J shed 1 base, with 12 bases lying between them. CDR3 length equals 15 residues. The input for sequencing was PBMCs, mostly from graft donor cells, taken 360 days after TCRalphabeta/CD19-depleted stem cell transplant. The sequence derives from a male patient aged 2-9 years who had a stem cell transplant for acute lymphoblastic leukemia, so the T cells may come from the graft donor. This chain links TRBV5-1 with TRBJ2-1, with D possibly being TRBD1 (5 bases). The CDR3 reads CASSGDSLSYNEQFF. In nucleotides, the CDR3 is TGCGCCAGCAGCGGAGACAGTCTTTCCTACAATGAGCAGTTCTTC.